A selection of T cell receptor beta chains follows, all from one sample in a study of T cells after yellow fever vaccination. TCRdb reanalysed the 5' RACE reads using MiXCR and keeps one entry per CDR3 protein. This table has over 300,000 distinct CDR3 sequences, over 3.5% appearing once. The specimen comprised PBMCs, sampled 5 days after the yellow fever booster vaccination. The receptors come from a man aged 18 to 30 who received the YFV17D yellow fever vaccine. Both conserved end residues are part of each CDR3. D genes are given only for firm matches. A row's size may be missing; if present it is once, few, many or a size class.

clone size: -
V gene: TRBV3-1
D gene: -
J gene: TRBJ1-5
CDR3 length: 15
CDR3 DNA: TGTGCCAGCAGTGAACGGGGGCTAAGCAATCAGCCCCAGCATTTT
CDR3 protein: CASSERGLSNQPQHF

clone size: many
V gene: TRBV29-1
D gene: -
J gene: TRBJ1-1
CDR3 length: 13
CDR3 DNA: TGCAGCGTCCCCGGGACACTGAACACTGAAGCTTTCTTT
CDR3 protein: CSVPGTLNTEAFF

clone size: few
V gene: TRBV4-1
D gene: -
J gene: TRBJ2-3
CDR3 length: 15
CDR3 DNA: TGCGCCAGCAGCCAAGAAAAGACCCCCACAGATACGCAGTATTTT
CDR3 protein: CASSQEKTPTDTQYF

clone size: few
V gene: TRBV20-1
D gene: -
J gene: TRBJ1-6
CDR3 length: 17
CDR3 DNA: TGCAGTGCTAGACCCTCCCCCCAGGGGCTCCTATGGTCACCCCTCCACTTT
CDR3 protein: CSARPSPQGLLWSPLHF

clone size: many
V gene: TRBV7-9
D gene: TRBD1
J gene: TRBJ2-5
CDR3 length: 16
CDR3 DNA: TGTGCCAGCAGCCCCGGACCGGGACAGGGAGGGGAGACCCAGTACTTC
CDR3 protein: CASSPGPGQGGETQYF

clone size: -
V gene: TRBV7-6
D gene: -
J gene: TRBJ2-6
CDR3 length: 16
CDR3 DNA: TGTGCCAGCAGTCCAGAGGTGGCACCTGGGGCCAACGTCCTGACTTTC
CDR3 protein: CASSPEVAPGANVLTF

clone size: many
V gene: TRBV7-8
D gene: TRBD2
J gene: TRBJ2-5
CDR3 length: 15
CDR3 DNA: TGTGCCAGCAGCTCCTTCGGGGGGGCCATGGAGACCCAGTACTTC
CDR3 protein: CASSSFGGAMETQYF

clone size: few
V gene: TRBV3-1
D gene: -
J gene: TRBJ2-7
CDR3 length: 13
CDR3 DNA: TGTGCCAGCAGTCCAACATTCGCGTCCGAGCAGTACTTC
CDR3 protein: CASSPTFASEQYF

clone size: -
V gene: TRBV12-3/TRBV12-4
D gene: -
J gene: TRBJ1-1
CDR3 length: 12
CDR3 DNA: TGTGCCAGCAGACTCGCCCGAGGGGGAGCTTTCTTT
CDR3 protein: CASRLARGGAFF

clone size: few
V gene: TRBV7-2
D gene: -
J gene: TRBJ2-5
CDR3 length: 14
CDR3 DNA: TGTGCCAGCAGCCGTAGAGCTTTCCCAGAGACCCAGTACTTC
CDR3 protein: CASSRRAFPETQYF

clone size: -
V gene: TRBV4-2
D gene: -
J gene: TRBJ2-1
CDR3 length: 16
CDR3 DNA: TGTGCCAGCAGCCACCAGCTCACGGAACGAGACGATGAGCAGTTCTTC
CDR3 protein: CASSHQLTERDDEQFF

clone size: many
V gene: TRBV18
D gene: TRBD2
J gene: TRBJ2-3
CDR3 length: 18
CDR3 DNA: TGTGCCAGCTCACCACTAGGACCGGGACTAGCGGAATCAGATACGCAGTATTTT
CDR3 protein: CASSPLGPGLAESDTQYF

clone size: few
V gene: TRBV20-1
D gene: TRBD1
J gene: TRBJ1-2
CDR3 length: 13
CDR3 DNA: TGCAGTGCCCTTGACAGGGGGTCCTATGGCTACACCTTC
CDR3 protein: CSALDRGSYGYTF

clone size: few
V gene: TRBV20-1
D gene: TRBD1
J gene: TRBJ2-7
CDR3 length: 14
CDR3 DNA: TGCAGTGCTAGAGATCTAGGACAGGGTAACGAGCAGTACTTC
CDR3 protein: CSARDLGQGNEQYF

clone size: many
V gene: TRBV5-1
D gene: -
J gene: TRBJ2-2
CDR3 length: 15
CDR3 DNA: TGCGCCAGCAGCTCCGACGGACAGTCGTCTGGGGAGCTGTTTTTT
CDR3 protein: CASSSDGQSSGELFF

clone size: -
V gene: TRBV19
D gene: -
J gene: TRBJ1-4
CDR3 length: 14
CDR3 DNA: TGTGCCAGTAGCACCCCGCGGCCTAATGAAAAACTGTTTTTT
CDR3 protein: CASSTPRPNEKLFF

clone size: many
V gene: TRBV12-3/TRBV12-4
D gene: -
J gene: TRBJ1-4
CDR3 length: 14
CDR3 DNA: TGTGCCAGCAGCCCCGCGGCTTTGGATGAAAAACTGTTTTTT
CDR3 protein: CASSPAALDEKLFF

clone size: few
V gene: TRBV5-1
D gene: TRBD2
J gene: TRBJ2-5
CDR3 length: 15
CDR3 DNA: TGCGCCAGCAGCTTATTAGCGGGGACGGGAGAGACCCAGTACTTC
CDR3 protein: CASSLLAGTGETQYF

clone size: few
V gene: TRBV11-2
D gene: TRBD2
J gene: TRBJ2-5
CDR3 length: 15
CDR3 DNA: TGTGCCAGCAGCGGCGCCGGGGGGGCCGGAGAGACCCAGTACTTC
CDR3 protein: CASSGAGGAGETQYF

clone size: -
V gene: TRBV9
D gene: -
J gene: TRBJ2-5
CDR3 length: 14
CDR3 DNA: TGTGCCAGCAGCGTAGAGGGGATGGGAGAGACCCAGTACTTC
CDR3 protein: CASSVEGMGETQYF

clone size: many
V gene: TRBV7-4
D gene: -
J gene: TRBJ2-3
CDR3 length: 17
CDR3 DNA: TGTGCCAGCAGCTCACGGGGGGCCCCCGTCTGCACAGATACGCAGTATTTT
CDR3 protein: CASSSRGAPVCTDTQYF

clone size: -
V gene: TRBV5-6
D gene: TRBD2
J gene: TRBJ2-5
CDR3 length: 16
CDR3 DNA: TGTGCCAGCAGCCATCGAACCCCGGGACTAGCAAAGACCCAGTACTTC
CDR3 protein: CASSHRTPGLAKTQYF

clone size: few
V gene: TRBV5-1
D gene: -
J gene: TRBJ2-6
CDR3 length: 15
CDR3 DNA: TGCGCCAGCAGCTTTGGAATCTCTGGGGCCAACGTCCTGACTTTC
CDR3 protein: CASSFGISGANVLTF

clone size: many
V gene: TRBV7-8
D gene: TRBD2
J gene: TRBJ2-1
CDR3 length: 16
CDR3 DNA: TGTGCCAGCAGCTTAGCGCACGGGGGGTCGGTCAATGAGCAGTTCTTC
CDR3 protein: CASSLAHGGSVNEQFF

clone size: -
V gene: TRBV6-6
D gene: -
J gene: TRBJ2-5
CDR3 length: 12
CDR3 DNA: TGTGCCAGCACGTCAGAAGGGGAGACCCAGTACTTC
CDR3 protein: CASTSEGETQYF

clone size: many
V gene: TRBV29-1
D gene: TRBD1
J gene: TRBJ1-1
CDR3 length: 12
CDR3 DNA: TGCAGCGTCCAGACAGGGCCCACTGAAGCTTTCTTT
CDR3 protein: CSVQTGPTEAFF

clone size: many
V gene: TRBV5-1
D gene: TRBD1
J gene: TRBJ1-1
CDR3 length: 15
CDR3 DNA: TGCGCCAGCAGCTTGACAGGGCAGGGGGTCACTGAAGCTTTCTTT
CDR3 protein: CASSLTGQGVTEAFF

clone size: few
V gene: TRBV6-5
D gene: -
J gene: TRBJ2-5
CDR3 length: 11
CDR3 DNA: TGTGCCAGCAGTTTGTCGGGGACCCAGTACTTC
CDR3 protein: CASSLSGTQYF

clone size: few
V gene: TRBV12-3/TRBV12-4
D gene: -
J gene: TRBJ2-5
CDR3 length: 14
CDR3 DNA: TGTGCCAGCAGCTCGAGGGCGGCACAAGAGACCCAGTACTTC
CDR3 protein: CASSSRAAQETQYF

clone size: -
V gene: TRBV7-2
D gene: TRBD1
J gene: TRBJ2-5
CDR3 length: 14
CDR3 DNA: TGTGCCAGCAGCTTAGACAGGGGTTGGGAGACCCAGTACTTC
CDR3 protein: CASSLDRGWETQYF

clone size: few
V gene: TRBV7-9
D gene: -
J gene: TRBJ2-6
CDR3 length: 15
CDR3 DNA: TGTGCCAGCAGCCAAAGGGCCTCTGGGGCCAACGTCCTGACTTTC
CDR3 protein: CASSQRASGANVLTF

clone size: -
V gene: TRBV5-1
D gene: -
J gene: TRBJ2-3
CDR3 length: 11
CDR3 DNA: TGCGCCAGCAGCATGACAGATACGCAGTATTTT
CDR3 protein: CASSMTDTQYF

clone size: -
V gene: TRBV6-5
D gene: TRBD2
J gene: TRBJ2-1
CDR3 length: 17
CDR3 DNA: TGTGCCAGCAGCCAACGAACAGGATACTTGGGACTAAATGAGCAGTTCTTC
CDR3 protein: CASSQRTGYLGLNEQFF

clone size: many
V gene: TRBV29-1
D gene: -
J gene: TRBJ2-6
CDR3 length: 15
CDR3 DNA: TGCAGCGTTGTGAGGTCGGCCTCTGGGGCCAACGTCCTGACTTTC
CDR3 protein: CSVVRSASGANVLTF

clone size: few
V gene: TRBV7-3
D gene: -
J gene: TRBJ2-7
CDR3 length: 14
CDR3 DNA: TGTGCCAGCAGCTTAACGGAGGGCTCCTACGAGCAGTACTTC
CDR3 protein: CASSLTEGSYEQYF

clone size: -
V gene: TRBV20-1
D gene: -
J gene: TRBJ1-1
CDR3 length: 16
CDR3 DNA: TGCAGTGCTAGAGATCTGGGGGGGCTCGGGAACACTGAAGCTTTCTTT
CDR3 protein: CSARDLGGLGNTEAFF

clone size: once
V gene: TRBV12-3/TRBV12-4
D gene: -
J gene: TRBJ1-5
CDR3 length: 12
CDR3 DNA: TGTGCCAGCCAGAGGGGGAGTCAGCCCCAGCAATTT
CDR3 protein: CASQRGSQPQQF

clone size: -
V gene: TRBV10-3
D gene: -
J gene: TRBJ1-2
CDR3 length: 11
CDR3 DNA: TGTGCCATCACAGACACCTATGGCTACACCTTC
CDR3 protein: CAITDTYGYTF

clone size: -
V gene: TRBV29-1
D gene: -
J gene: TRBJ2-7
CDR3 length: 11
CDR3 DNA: TGCAGCGTCGAAACATGGGGAGAGCAGTACTTC
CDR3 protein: CSVETWGEQYF

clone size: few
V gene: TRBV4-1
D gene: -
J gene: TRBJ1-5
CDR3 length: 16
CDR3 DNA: TGCGCCAGCAGCCAATCAACAGGTCCGAGCAATCAGCCCCAGCATTTT
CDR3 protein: CASSQSTGPSNQPQHF

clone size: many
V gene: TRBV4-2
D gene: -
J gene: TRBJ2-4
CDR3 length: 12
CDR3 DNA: TGTGCCAGCAGCCTGGACAGAAACATTCAGTACTTC
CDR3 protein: CASSLDRNIQYF

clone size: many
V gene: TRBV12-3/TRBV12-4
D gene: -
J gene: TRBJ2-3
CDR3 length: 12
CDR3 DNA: TGTGCCAGCAGCCTAGCCGTGGGCGGGCAGTATTTT
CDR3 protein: CASSLAVGGQYF

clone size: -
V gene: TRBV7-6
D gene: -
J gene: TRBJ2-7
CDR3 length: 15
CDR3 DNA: TGTGCCAGCAGCTTAGTCGAGGGGGAGGGCTACGAGCAGTACTTC
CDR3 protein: CASSLVEGEGYEQYF